Shown below are 11 T cell receptor beta chains from a single sample sequenced in a study of shared clonotypes between healthy human individuals. Only in-frame clones appear in the TCRdb table, and some are missing; sequencing was by immunoSEQ multiplex PCR. This table holds nearly 2 million clones, about 94% found once. Naivety among CD8 cells was defined by CD45RO negativity and positive CCR7 selection, thereby excluding terminally differentiated effector memory CD45RA+ cells. Material: naive CD8+ T cells sorted from blood. The receptors were sampled from a man aged 18 to 30 in good health.

This clone has only one observation. In DNA form, the CDR3 reads TGTGCCAGTAGTATCGGGACAGGGGACGGGAACGAGCAGTACTTC. Its translation is CASSIGTGDGNEQYF. The rearrangement joins TRBV19 to TRBJ2-7, with TRBD1 matching 10 bases. After removal of 3 bases from V and 5 bases from J, the junction contained 7 bases not matched to a gene. Germline CDR1 LNHDA, CDR2 SQIVND (reference sequence). The CDR3 covers 15 residues.

V gene TRBV10-2 combines with J gene TRBJ2-7; weak D call: TRBD1 (7 bases). Deletions cut 6 bases from V and 2 bases from J, with 14 bases between. The germline CDR1 and CDR2 sequences are WSHSY and SAAADI. CDR3 length: 14 amino acids. In DNA form, the CDR3 reads TGCGCCAGCAGGGGGGGACAGTTGGCCTACGAGCAGTACTTC. This sequence encodes CASRGGQLAYEQYF.

As for this clone: Different DNA sequences within this sample yield the same CDR3. The chain uses TRBV5-6 and TRBJ1-4, with unresolved D. This CDR3 has 12 amino acids. V lost 2 bases to trimming and J lost 4 bases, with 3 bases between them. Germline assignment: CDR1 SGHDT and CDR2 YYEEEE. Here the CDR3 reads CASSLGNEKLFF. CDR3 nucleotides: TGTGCCAGCAGCTTAGGTAATGAAAAACTGTTTTTT.

CDR3 DNA sequence: TGTGCCAGCAGCGAAGGACAGTTCTCTGGATCACCCCTCCACTTT. It translates to CASSEGQFSGSPLHF. The J gene is TRBJ1-6, the V gene TRBV11-1; tentative D call: TRBD1 (6 bases). This CDR3 spans 15 amino acids. Germline CDR1 SGHAT, CDR2 FQDESV (reference sequence). The V gene lost 5 bases and the J gene lost 10 bases, with 18 bases spanning the gap.

V is TRBV30 and J is TRBJ1-2, with D unresolved. V was clipped by 2 bases and J by 4 bases, with 11 bases between them. The germline gives CDR1 GTSNPN, CDR2 SVGIG (reference sequence). This CDR3 contains 13 residues. Here the CDR3 DNA reads TGTGCCTGGAGTCCGGATAGGACCTATGGCTACACCTTC. Encoded protein: CAWSPDRTYGYTF.

The V gene is TRBV6-6, the J gene TRBJ2-7; no reliable D call. The germline V gene encodes CDR1 MNHNY and CDR2 SVGAGI (reference sequence). This CDR3 has 14 residues. Trimming took 3 bases from V and 2 from J, leaving 11 bases between them. CDR3 coding DNA: TGTGCCAGCAGTTATAGGCAGGTCGCCTACGAGCAGTACTTC. Translation gives CASSYRQVAYEQYF.

V usage is TRBV27 and J usage is TRBJ2-7, with D possibly TRBD2 on 5 matching bases. Trimming shortened V by 4 bases and J by 4 bases, and 17 bases separated the two germline ends. From germline, CDR1 is MNHEY and CDR2 SMNVEV (reference sequence). The CDR3 extends over 15 amino acids. In DNA, the CDR3 is TGTGCCAGCAGTTACTTTCTCGGGGTTGGGTACGAGCAGTACTTC. Translation gives CASSYFLGVGYEQYF.

This rearrangement joins TRBV15 to TRBJ1-3, with a possible D match to TRBD1 (5 bases). The V end was cut by 0 bases, the J end by 1 base, with 7 bases between. Germline CDR1 and CDR2: LNHNV and YYDKDF (reference sequence). The CDR3 spans 15 residues. The CDR3 spells CATSRDQGSGNTIYF. CDR3 DNA: TGTGCCACCAGCAGAGATCAGGGTTCTGGAAACACCATATATTTT.

This chain connects TRBV28 to TRBJ1-6; tentative D call: TRBD1 (5 bases). Germline lookup yields CDR1 MDHEN and CDR2 SYDVKM. Trimming removed 4 bases from V and 0 bases from J, with 7 bases in between. CDR3 length: 15 residues. This chain's CDR3 is CASSSGISYNSPLHF. The CDR3 DNA follows: TGTGCCAGCAGTTCAGGGATCTCCTATAATTCACCCCTCCACTTT.

About this clone itself: Additional DNA sequences in this sample encode the identical CDR3. The V and J genes are TRBV4-1 and TRBJ1-4, with D tentatively TRBD1 (6 bases). The CDR3 spans 15 residues. The V end was cut by 0 bases, the J end by 2 bases, with 7 bases between. The germline gives CDR1 MGHRA, CDR2 YSYEKL. This chain's CDR3 is CASSQEQGTNEKLFF. In DNA, the CDR3 is TGCGCCAGCAGCCAAGAGCAGGGGACTAATGAAAAACTGTTTTTT.

V and J are TRBV6-6 and TRBJ2-3; D is unclear. Germline values: CDR1 MNHNY, CDR2 SVGAGI (reference sequence). Between the trimmed V and J ends, which lost 7 bases and 6 bases, there was a span of 14 bases. CDR3 length: 13 residues. Here the CDR3 reads CASTDASGDTQYF. The CDR3 region has the DNA TGTGCCAGCACCGACGCCTCGGGCGATACGCAGTATTTT.